This T cell receptor (beta chain) was identified during a study of T cell responses to AZD1222 COVID-19 vaccine (TCRdb year 2021). Study-wide context: AZD1222 recipients given second doses at about 4 weeks or at about 12 weeks were pooled, since spike-specific TCR depth and breadth were not found to differ between the two schedules. TCR sequencing was performed for 230 to 250 trial participants, of whom about 200 were given two doses of AZD1222 and around 25 were given two doses of MenACWY control vaccine. Trial participants were enrolled by age into subgroups of 18-55, 56-69 and 70-plus years, and about 150, 27 and 61 TCR-sequenced participants, respectively, were included in these subgroups.

The sample's time point label is to be understood as: baseline before first vaccination. Samples from vaccinated people were obtained from the UK trials COV001 and COV002, which included a single-blind randomized controlled phase 2/3 trial of AZD1222 (ChAdOx1 nCoV-19) in healthy adults. Trial participant PBMC samples were collected at day 0 and day 28 after the second dose for TCRbeta chain sequencing. The CDR3 regions of human TCRbeta chains were subjected to immunosequencing. In the original analysis: Repertoire TCRs were checked for matches against a reference library of SARS-CoV-2-specific TCRs that had been generated using the MIRA antigen-specificity platform. Breadth was defined as the fraction of unique TCRs that were SARS-CoV-2-associated. Depth was defined as the fraction of total T cells that were SARS-CoV-2-associated. Using the MIRA data, each spike-specific TCR was mapped to the spike region that the TCR reacts to and placed in a CD4 or CD8 class. Log10-transformed breadth and depth values were compared by one-way ANOVA with Sidak's multiple comparisons tests. TCRdb provides this immuneACCESS table in a form limited to in-frame rearrangements. Some clones are lacking; in checked studies, under half of them reflect an unresolved V gene, and why the rest are absent is not known. V, J and clone size are taken as reported in that table, and D and trimming were inferred from the DNA itself. The sample table lists more than 85,000 clones, approximately 90% of them with a count of one. Of the sample, over 8% falls within the top ten clones.

Comments on this clone: Its cognate antigen has yet to be identified. Nothing much larger sits one base from this clone, and base qualities are not available.

Paper-wide results and their limitations: Reportedly, almost half of the unique spike-specific TCRs recognized epitopes lying outside the regions that are mutated in the B.1.351 and B.1.1.7 variants. Only a handful of AZD1222 recipients were SARS-CoV-2 seropositive at baseline, limiting conclusions about previously exposed vaccinees. A significant rise in spike-specific TCR breadth and depth was observed after two AZD1222 doses relative to day 0 and relative to MenACWY recipients. The whole spike protein was spanned by vaccine-associated CD4 TCRs, and dominant responses were seen in regions 160-218 and 743-854. The 56-69-year group was small, and its depth increase did not reach significance, likely because of low power. Most participants were white British and females outnumbered males, and the authors suggested that clonal diversity may have been underestimated. No day 14 peak-response samples were available, so repertoires were characterized only after the peak T cell response.

The material sequenced was peripheral blood, taken on day 0 of AZD1222 vaccination. The receptor's source is an adult in good health.

The CDR3 reads as follows: CASSQSLSGTISYEQYF. The DNA sequence is TGCGCCAGCAGCCAATCCCTGAGCGGGACTATCTCCTACGAGCAGTACTTC. The chain was built from TRBV4-3 and TRBJ2-7; TRBD2 matches 7 bases in the middle. For CDR1 and CDR2, the germline V gene lists LGHNA and YSLEER. From the cysteine through the phenylalanine, the CDR3 covers 17 amino acids. Solely the CDR3 DNA is kept, with 51 bases framed from the first base. The junction shows trimming of 2 bases on V and 0 bases on J, and the gene matches do not reach 10 bases of it.